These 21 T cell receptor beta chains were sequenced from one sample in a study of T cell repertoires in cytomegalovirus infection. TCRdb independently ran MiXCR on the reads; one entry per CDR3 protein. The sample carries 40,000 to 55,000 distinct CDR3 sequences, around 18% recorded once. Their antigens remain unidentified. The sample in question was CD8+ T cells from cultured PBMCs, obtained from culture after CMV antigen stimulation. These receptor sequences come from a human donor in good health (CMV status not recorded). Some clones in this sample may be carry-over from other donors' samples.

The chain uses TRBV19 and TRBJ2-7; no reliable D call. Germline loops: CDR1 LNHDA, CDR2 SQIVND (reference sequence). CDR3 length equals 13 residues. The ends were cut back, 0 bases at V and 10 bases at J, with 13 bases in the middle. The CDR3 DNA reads TGTGCCAGTAGTATAGATCGTGTTCCCGGACAGTACTTC. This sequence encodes CASSIDRVPGQYF.

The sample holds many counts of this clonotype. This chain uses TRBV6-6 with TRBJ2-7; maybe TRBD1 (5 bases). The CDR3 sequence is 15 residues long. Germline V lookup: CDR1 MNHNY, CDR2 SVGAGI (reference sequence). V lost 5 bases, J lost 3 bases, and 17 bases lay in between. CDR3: CASSPDRGYNYEQYF. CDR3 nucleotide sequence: TGTGCCAGCAGTCCCGACAGAGGCTATAACTACGAGCAGTACTTC.

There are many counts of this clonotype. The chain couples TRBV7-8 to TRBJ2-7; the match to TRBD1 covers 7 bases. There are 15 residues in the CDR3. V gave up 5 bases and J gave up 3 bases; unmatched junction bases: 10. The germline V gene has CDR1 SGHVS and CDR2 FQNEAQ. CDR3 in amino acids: CASSLRDSANYEQYF. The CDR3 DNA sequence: TGTGCCAGCAGCCTACGGGACAGTGCGAACTACGAGCAGTACTTC.

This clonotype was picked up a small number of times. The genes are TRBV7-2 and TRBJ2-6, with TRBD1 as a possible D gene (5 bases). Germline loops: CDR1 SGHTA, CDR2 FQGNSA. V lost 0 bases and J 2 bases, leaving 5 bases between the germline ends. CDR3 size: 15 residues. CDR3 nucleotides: TGTGCCAGCAGCTTAGCAGGGGCTGGGGCCAACGTCCTGACTTTC. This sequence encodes CASSLAGAGANVLTF. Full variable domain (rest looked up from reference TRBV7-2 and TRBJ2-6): GAGVSQSPSNKVTEKGKDVELRCDPISGHTALYWYRQSLGQGLEFLIYFQGNSAPDKSGLPSDRFSAERTGGSVSTLTIQRTQQEDSAVYLCASSLAGAGANVLTFGAGSRLTVL.

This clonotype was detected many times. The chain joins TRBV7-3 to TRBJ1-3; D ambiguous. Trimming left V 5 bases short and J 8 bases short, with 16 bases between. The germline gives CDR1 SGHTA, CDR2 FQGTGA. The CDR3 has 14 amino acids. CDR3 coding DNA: TGTGCCAGCAGCCCAGGTTGGACCTCGGACACCATATATTTT. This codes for CASSPGWTSDTIYF.

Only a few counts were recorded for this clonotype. CDR3 residues: CASSFQIPGTGTGELFF. The CDR3 nucleotides read TGTGCCAGCAGCTTTCAAATACCCGGGACAGGGACCGGGGAGCTGTTTTTT. The V call is TRBV7-8, the J call TRBJ2-2; 9 bases match TRBD1. The CDR3 is 17 residues long. Trimming at V came to 3 bases and at J to 5 bases, leaving 10 bases not matched to a gene. Germline CDR1 is SGHVS and CDR2 is FQNEAQ.

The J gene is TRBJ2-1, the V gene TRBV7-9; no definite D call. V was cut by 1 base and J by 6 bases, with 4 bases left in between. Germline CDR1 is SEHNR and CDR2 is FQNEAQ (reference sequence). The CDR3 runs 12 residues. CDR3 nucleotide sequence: TGTGCCAGCAGCTTAGATAGCAATGAGCAGTTCTTC. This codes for CASSLDSNEQFF.

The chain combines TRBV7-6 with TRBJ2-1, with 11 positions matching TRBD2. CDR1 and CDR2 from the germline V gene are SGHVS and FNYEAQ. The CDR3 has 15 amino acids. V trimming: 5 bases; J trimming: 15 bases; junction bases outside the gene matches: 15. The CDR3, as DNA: TGTGCCAGCAGCCAACCCCGGGGTAGCGGGGGGGGGCTGTTCTTC. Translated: CASSQPRGSGGGLFF.

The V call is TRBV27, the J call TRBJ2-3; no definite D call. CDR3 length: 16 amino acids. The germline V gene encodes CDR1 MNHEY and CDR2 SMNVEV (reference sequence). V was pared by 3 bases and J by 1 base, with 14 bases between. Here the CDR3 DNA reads TGTGCCAGCAGTTTCTCCCCTCTCACCGGCACAGATACGCAGTATTTT. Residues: CASSFSPLTGTDTQYF.

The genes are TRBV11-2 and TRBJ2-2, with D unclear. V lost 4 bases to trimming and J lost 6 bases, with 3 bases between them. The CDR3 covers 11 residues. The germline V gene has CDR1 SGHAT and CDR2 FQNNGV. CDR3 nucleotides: TGTGCCAGCAGCTCGGCCGGGGAGCTGTTTTTT. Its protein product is CASSSAGELFF.

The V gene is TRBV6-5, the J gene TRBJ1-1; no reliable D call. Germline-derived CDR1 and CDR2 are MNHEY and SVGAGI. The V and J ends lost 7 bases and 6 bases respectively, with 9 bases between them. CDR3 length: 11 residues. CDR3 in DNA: TGTGCCAGCATTGTGCAATCTGAAGCTTTCTTT. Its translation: CASIVQSEAFF.

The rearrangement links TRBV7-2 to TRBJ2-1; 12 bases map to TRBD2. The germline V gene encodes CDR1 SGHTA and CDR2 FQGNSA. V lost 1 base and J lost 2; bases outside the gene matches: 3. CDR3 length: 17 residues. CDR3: CASSLGLAGGPYNEQFF. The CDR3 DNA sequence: TGTGCCAGCAGCTTAGGTCTAGCGGGGGGGCCCTACAATGAGCAGTTCTTC. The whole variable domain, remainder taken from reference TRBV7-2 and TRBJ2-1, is GAGVSQSPSNKVTEKGKDVELRCDPISGHTALYWYRQSLGQGLEFLIYFQGNSAPDKSGLPSDRFSAERTGGSVSTLTIQRTQQEDSAVYLCASSLGLAGGPYNEQFFGPGTRLTVL.

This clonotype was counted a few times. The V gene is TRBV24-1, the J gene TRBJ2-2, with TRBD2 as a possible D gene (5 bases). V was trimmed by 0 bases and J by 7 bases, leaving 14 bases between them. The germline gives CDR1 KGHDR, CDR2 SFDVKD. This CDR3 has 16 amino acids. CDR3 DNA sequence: TGTGCCACCAGTGATTTGCAATTCCCGGGATACGGGGAGCTGTTTTTT. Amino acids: CATSDLQFPGYGELFF.

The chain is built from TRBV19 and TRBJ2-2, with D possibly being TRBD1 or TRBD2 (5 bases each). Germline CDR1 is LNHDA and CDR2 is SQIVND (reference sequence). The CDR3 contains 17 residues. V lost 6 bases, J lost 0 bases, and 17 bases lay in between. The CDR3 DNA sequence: TGTGCCAGTAGCCCCAATGCCGGGACGGCGAACACCGGGGAGCTGTTTTTT. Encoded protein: CASSPNAGTANTGELFF.

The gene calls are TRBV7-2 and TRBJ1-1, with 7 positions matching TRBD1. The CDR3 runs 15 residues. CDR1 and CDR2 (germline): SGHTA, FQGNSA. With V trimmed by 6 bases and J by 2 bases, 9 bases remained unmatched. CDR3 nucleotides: TGTGCCAGCAGACCATCCGGGACAGCTAACACTGAAGCTTTCTTT. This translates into CASRPSGTANTEAFF.

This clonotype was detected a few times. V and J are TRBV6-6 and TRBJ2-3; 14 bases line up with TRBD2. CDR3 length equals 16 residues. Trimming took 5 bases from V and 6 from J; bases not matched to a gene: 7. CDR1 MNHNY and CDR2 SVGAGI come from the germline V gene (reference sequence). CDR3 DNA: TGTGCCAGCAGTCCTGGGACTAGCGGGGGCAGGGATACGCAGTATTTT. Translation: CASSPGTSGGRDTQYF.

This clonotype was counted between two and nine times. The CDR3 region is CSADLKETYEQYF. CDR3 coding DNA: TGCAGTGCTGATCTCAAAGAAACCTACGAGCAGTACTTC. This sequence joins TRBV20-1 and TRBJ2-7; unclear D gene. The CDR3 runs to 13 residues. Germline V gives CDR1 DFQATT, CDR2 SNEGSKA (reference sequence). Trimming removed 5 bases at V and 2 bases at J, with 13 bases between.

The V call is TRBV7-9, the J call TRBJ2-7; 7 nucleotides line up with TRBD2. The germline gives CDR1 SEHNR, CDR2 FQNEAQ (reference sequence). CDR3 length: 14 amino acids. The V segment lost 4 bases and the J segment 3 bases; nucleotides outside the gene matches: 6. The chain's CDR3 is CASSSPAGDYEQYF. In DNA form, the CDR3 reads TGTGCCAGCAGCTCCCCTGCGGGGGACTACGAGCAGTACTTC. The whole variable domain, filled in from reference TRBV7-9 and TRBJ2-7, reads DTGVSQNPRHKITKRGQNVTFRCDPISEHNRLYWYRQTLGQGPEFLTYFQNEAQLEKSRLLSDRFSAERPKGSFSTLEIQRTEQGDSAMYLCASSSPAGDYEQYFGPGTRLTVT.

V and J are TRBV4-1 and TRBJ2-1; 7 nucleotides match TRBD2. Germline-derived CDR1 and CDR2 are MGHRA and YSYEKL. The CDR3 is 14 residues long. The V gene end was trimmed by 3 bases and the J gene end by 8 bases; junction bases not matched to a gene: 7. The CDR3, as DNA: TGCGCCAGCAGCCAGACACTAGCGAGCGATGAGCAGTTCTTC. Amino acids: CASSQTLASDEQFF.

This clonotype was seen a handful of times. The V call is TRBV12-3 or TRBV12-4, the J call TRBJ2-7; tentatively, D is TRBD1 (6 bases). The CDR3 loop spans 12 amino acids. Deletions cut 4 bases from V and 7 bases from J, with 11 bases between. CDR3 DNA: TGTGCCAGCAGTTGGACAGAGCGGGAGCAGTACTTC. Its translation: CASSWTEREQYF.

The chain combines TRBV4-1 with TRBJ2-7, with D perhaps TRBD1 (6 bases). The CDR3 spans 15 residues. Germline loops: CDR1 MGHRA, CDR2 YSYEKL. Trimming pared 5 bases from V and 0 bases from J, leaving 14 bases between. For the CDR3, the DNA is TGCGCCAGCAGCTTGATCCACAGGGACTCCTACGAGCAGTACTTC. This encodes CASSLIHRDSYEQYF.